This TCR beta chain came from a study of CD4 and CD8 cells across lung adenocarcinoma regions. Points on this clonotype: The junction does not match germline at one end; this may be a read error.

The germline gives CDR1 MNHEY, CDR2 SVGAGI. This CDR3 spans 14 amino acids. MiXCR, run by TCRdb on the PCR reads, gives a single entry per CDR3 protein. The repertoire holds about 4,000 distinct CDR3 sequences, with 51% as singletons. The TCR originated in a female donor with lung adenocarcinoma. The CD4 and CD8 labels of this study may be unreliable. The chain uses TRBV6-5 and TRBJ2-3; TRBD2 might be the D (6 bases). The specimen was CD4+ T cells from the margin of a lung tumor. CDR3 residues: CASSSPGAEDTQYF. CDR3 in DNA: TGTGCCAGCAGTTCGCCGGGAGCCGAAGATACGCAGTACTTT.